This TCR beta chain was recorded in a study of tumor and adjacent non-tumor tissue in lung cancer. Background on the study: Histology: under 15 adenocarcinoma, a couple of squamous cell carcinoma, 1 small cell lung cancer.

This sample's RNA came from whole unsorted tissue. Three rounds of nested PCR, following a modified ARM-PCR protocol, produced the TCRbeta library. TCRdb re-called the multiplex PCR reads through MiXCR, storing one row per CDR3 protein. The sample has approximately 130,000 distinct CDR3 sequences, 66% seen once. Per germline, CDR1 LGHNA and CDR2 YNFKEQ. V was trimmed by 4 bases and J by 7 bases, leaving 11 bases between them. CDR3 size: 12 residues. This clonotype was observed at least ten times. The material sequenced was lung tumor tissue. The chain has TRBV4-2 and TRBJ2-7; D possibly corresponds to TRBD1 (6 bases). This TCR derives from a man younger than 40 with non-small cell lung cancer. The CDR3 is CASSPTGWEQYF. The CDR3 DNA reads TGTGCCAGCAGCCCGACAGGATGGGAGCAGTACTTC.